This T cell receptor (beta chain) derives from a study of blood T cell repertoires in COVID-19. About the research overall: Researchers got acute and convalescent COVID-19 samples from the United States, Italy and Spain. From T cells, B-cell-depleted T cells, or PBMCs came the material, which was cDNA or gDNA.

Study processing details: By means of reference gene primer amplification, nucleated cell counts were estimated. Clones were read by immunoSEQ multiplex PCR, and TCRdb kept only the in-frame ones, dropping some. D and trimming were read from the DNA, whereas the V and J calls and clone size are those reported in that table. This sample has 150,000 to 200,000 clones, with roughly 76% found just once. This TCR derives from a woman older than 75 with COVID-19, enrolled during active disease. Sample: peripheral blood.

The CDR3 here is CAWSVAGLWQFF. CDR3 in DNA: TGTGCCTGGAGTGTGGCGGGTCTTTGGCAGTTCTTC. The chain couples TRBV30 to TRBJ2-1, with D tentatively TRBD2 (5 bases). V was clipped by 0 bases and J by 12 bases, with 12 bases between them. This CDR3 is 12 amino acids long. CDR1 GTSNPN and CDR2 SVGIG come from the germline V gene (reference sequence).